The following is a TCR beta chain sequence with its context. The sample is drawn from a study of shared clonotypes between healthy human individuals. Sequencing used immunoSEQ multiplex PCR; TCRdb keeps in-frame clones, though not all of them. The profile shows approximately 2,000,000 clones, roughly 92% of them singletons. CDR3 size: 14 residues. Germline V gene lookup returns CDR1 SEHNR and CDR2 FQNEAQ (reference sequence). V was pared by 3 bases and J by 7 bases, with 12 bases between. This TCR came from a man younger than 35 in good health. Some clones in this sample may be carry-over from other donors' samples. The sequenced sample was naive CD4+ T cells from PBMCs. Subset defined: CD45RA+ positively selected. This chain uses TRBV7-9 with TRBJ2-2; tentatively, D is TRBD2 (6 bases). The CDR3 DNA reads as TGTGCCAGCAGCTTGGGAGGTAGAGGCGGGGAGCTGTTTTTT. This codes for CASSLGGRGGELFF.